The 20 T cell receptor beta chains below were found in one sample sequenced in a study of ipilimumab plus nivolumab after autologous stem cell transplantation. The method was immunoSEQ multiplex PCR; TCRdb's version includes in-frame clones alone and lacks a portion of them. Of some 45,000 clones in the sample, over 75% were seen once. Material: PBMCs, obtained in a trial of ipilimumab plus nivolumab as post-transplant consolidation. These receptors were taken from a male donor with multiple myeloma.

V usage is TRBV29-1 and J usage is TRBJ2-7, with TRBD1 matching over 7 bases. The CDR3 spans 13 residues. V lost 7 bases, J lost 2 bases, and 8 bases stayed unmatched. Germline V gene data show CDR1 as SQVTM and CDR2 as ANQGSEA. CDR3 protein: CSALTGHPYEQYF. CDR3 coding DNA: TGCAGCGCCCTGACAGGGCACCCCTACGAGCAGTACTTC.

The chain links TRBV19 to TRBJ2-2; tentatively, D is TRBD1 or TRBD2 (7 bases each). The CDR3 has 17 residues. The V gene lost 1 base and the J gene lost 1 base, with 13 bases spanning the gap. CDR1 is LNHDA and CDR2 is SQIVND in the germline V gene (reference sequence). The CDR3: CASSIGQGEGNTGELFF. In nucleotides, the CDR3 is TGTGCCAGTAGTATAGGCCAGGGGGAGGGGAACACCGGGGAGCTGTTTTTT.

The chain combines TRBV14 with TRBJ1-3; D is undetermined. This CDR3 is 16 amino acids long. The germline V gene encodes CDR1 SGHDN and CDR2 FVKESK. The V end lost 1 base, the J end lost 0 bases, and 10 bases lay between the germline ends. The CDR3 DNA follows: TGTGCCAGCAGCCAAGGCTTCGGTAGCTCTGGAAACACCATATATTTT. Its translation: CASSQGFGSSGNTIYF.

The CDR3 coding sequence is TGTGCCAGTAGAACTAGCGGCAGCTCCTACAATGAGCAGTTCTTC. It is translated as CASRTSGSSYNEQFF. The chain is built from TRBV19 and TRBJ2-1; TRBD2 matches 8 bases. The CDR3 totals 15 residues. The ends lost 6 bases at V and 0 bases at J; junction bases unmatched: 4. From germline, CDR1 is LNHDA and CDR2 SQIVND (reference sequence).

The chain is built from TRBV6-6 and TRBJ2-1, with D perhaps matching TRBD1 (6 bases). Per germline, CDR1 MNHNY and CDR2 SVGAGI (reference sequence). Deletions cut 0 bases from V and 3 bases from J, with 12 bases between. This CDR3 has 16 amino acids. The CDR3 loop is CASSYSGTFVYNEQFF. In nucleotides, the CDR3 is TGTGCCAGCAGTTACTCGGGGACATTCGTCTACAATGAGCAGTTCTTC.

The chain has TRBV11-2 and TRBJ1-6; D is ambiguous. Germline V CDR1 and CDR2: SGHAT, FQNNGV. The CDR3 loop spans 13 amino acids. V lost 1 base, J lost 7 bases, and 5 bases lay in between. The CDR3 DNA follows: TGTGCCAGCAGCTTAGTCATAAATTCACCCCTCCACTTT. Translating gives CASSLVINSPLHF.

V and J are TRBV7-2 and TRBJ2-3; perhaps TRBD2 as D (6 bases). The V and J ends lost 4 bases and 6 bases respectively, with 17 bases between them. The CDR3 has 15 residues. The germline gives CDR1 SGHTA, CDR2 FQGNSA. CDR3 sequence: CASSSRGQFEDTQYF. The CDR3 DNA sequence: TGTGCCAGCAGCTCGCGGGGCCAGTTCGAGGATACGCAGTATTTT.

V usage is TRBV5-1 and J usage is TRBJ2-5, with D hard to call. The CDR3 sequence is 14 residues long. Deletions cut 1 base from V and 2 bases from J, with 9 bases between. CDR1 is SGHRS, CDR2 YFSETQ, per germline. CDR3 in DNA: TGCGCCAGCAGCTTGAGTCCAGATCAAGAGACCCAGTACTTC. Its protein is CASSLSPDQETQYF.

The chain has TRBV9 and TRBJ1-1; D gene unclear. Germline CDR1 and CDR2: SGDLS and YYNGEE. Trimming stripped 6 bases from V and 7 bases from J, with 19 bases between. This CDR3 comprises 14 residues. This chain's CDR3 is CASTEQPEGNEAFF. The CDR3 DNA is TGTGCCAGCACCGAACAGCCGGAGGGAAATGAAGCTTTCTTT.

The chain is built from TRBV21-1 and TRBJ1-2. TRBV21-1 is termed a pseudogene. CDR3 length: 14 amino acids. CDR3 loop: CASSKGALRWGYTF. The CDR3 coding sequence is TGTGCCAGCAGCAAAGGCGCCTTGAGGTGGGGCTACACCTTC.

Concerning this clone: Other nucleotide sequences from this sample produce the same CDR3. This rearrangement joins TRBV28 to TRBJ2-7; 7 bases line up with TRBD2. Looked up from germline, CDR1 is MDHEN and CDR2 is SYDVKM. The CDR3 has 12 residues. The trim removed 8 bases at V and 3 bases at J, leaving 4 bases unmatched. The CDR3 spells CASRRGIYEQYF. For the CDR3, the DNA is TGTGCCAGCCGGCGGGGGATCTACGAGCAGTACTTC.

This chain links TRBV27 with TRBJ1-4, with D perhaps TRBD1 (5 bases). Germline values: CDR1 MNHEY, CDR2 SMNVEV (reference sequence). The CDR3 sequence is 14 residues long. V lost 5 bases and J 0 bases, leaving 7 bases between the germline ends. The CDR3, as DNA: TGTGCCAGCAGTCGACAGTCAACTAATGAAAAACTGTTTTTT. Translation gives CASSRQSTNEKLFF.

V is TRBV5-1 and J is TRBJ1-1; 9 bases fit TRBD1. The trim removed 7 bases at V and 11 bases at J, leaving 15 bases unmatched. The CDR3 is made up of 14 amino acids. Germline V gene data show CDR1 as SGHRS and CDR2 as YFSETQ. CDR3 amino acids: CASASDTGTGLAFF. The DNA for the CDR3 is TGCGCCAGCGCATCTGATACCGGGACAGGGCTTGCTTTCTTT.

This clone showed up just a few times. V gene TRBV11-3 combines with J gene TRBJ1-6; 10 bases match TRBD1. CDR1 is SGHNT and CDR2 is YENEEA in the germline V gene. The CDR3 is 20 residues long. V lost 5 bases and J lost 8; bases outside the gene matches: 21. The CDR3 protein is CASSHQYGTGEPSPDSPLHF. The CDR3 nucleotides are TGTGCCAGCAGCCATCAGTACGGGACAGGGGAACCGTCCCCAGATTCACCCCTCCACTTT.

CDR3 region: CATRTRAFSGQPQHF. The CDR3 DNA reads TGCGCCACTCGAACCCGGGCCTTCTCAGGTCAGCCCCAGCATTTT. The rearrangement uses TRBV10-1 and TRBJ1-5; D remains unclear. Germline CDR1 reads WNHNN; CDR2 reads SYGVQD (reference sequence). Trimming took off 10 bases at V and 6 bases at J, with 22 bases between the two ends. The CDR3 spans 15 residues.

The rearrangement uses TRBV27 and TRBJ2-3, with TRBD1 identical over 7 bases. The V and J ends lost 10 bases and 6 bases, in that order; junction bases with no gene match: 13. The CDR3 length is 14 residues. The germline V gene encodes CDR1 MNHEY and CDR2 SMNVEV (reference sequence). CDR3 bases: TGTGCCACCACTGGGACAGAGGGGGCGGATACGCAGTATTTT. The encoded protein is CATTGTEGADTQYF.

The chain carries TRBV15 and TRBJ1-1; a weak D match, TRBD1 (5 bases). Germline CDR1 LNHNV, CDR2 YYDKDF (reference sequence). CDR3 length: 13 residues. V dropped 0 bases and J dropped 7 bases, with 9 bases sitting between them. Here the CDR3 DNA reads TGTGCCACCAGCAGAGAGGACATATATGAAGCTTTCTTT. Translation: CATSREDIYEAFF.

This clone was detected once. This chain links TRBV7-8 with TRBJ2-3, with D possibly matching TRBD1 (5 bases). V was trimmed by 1 base and J by 2 bases, leaving 13 bases between them. In germline, CDR1 is SGHVS, CDR2 FQNEAQ. The CDR3 is 16 amino acids. CDR3: CASSLVGSGSTDTQYF. DNA for the CDR3: TGTGCCAGCAGCTTAGTGGGGTCAGGGTCCACAGATACGCAGTATTTT.

The rearrangement joins TRBV19 to TRBJ1-3; 9 bases agree with TRBD1. This CDR3 spans 14 amino acids. Germline CDR1 is LNHDA and CDR2 is SQIVND (reference sequence). With V trimmed by 4 bases and J by 4 bases, 2 bases remained unmatched. The CDR3 DNA reads as TGTGCCAGTAGTAACAGGGGGCTCGGAAACACCATATATTTT. Its protein product is CASSNRGLGNTIYF.

V gene TRBV19 combines with J gene TRBJ1-5, with D uncertain. This CDR3 contains 11 residues. Germline CDR1 is LNHDA and CDR2 is SQIVND (reference sequence). Trimming stripped 1 base from V and 9 bases from J, with 4 bases between. CDR3 residues: CASSIGGPQHF. As DNA, the CDR3 is TGTGCCAGTAGTATAGGAGGGCCCCAGCATTTT.